Below, 19 T cell receptor beta chains from the same sample are listed, as sequenced in a study of cytomegalovirus exposure and HLA in healthy donors. The PCR employed 60 Vbeta primers together with 13 Jbeta primers. The data were produced by immunoSEQ multiplex PCR, yet TCRdb's version contains in-frame clones alone and is incomplete. The table has around 130,000 clones, approximately 80% seen once. The sample comprised PBMCs. The receptors shown here come from a woman younger than 30 in good health and CMV-seropositive.

The J gene is TRBJ1-6, the V gene TRBV7-8; TRBD1 agrees at 8 bases. V dropped 2 bases and J dropped 6; count of bases not matched to a gene: 6. The CDR3 covers 16 residues. Per the germline V gene, CDR1 is SGHVS and CDR2 is FQNEAQ. The DNA of the CDR3 is TGTGCCAGCAGCTTAAACGGAGACAGGGGTAATTCACCCCTCCACTTT. It translates to CASSLNGDRGNSPLHF. The full variable domain, completed using reference TRBV7-8 and TRBJ1-6, is GAGVSQSPRYKVAKRGQDVALRCDPISGHVSLFWYQQALGQGPEFLTYFQNEAQLDKSGLPSDRFFAERPEGSVSTLKIQRTQQEDSAVYLCASSLNGDRGNSPLHFGNGTRLTVT.

This chain connects TRBV7-8 to TRBJ2-1; 9 nucleotides agree with TRBD2. CDR3 length: 16 amino acids. J lost 11 bases, V lost 5 bases, and 16 bases had no gene match. CDR1 is SGHVS and CDR2 is FQNEAQ in the germline V gene. This CDR3 is CASSPSEASGGPKQFF. In DNA form, the CDR3 reads TGTGCCAGCAGCCCCTCTGAGGCCAGCGGGGGGCCAAAGCAGTTCTTC.

This clone occurred once. This chain joins TRBV5-4 and TRBJ2-1; no reliable D call. V was clipped by 2 bases and J by 4 bases, with 10 bases between them. The CDR3 totals 14 residues. Germline V gene data show CDR1 as SGHNT and CDR2 as YYREEE (reference sequence). The CDR3 loop is CASSFEFLYNEQFF. CDR3 coding DNA: TGTGCCAGCAGCTTCGAGTTTCTATACAATGAGCAGTTCTTC.

This clone was counted ten times or more. The chain joins TRBV6-1 to TRBJ2-7; the D is unclear. The CDR3 totals 11 residues. V was shortened by 6 bases and J by 3 bases, with 6 bases between the two germline ends. Germline V gene lookup returns CDR1 MNHNS and CDR2 SASEGT. DNA of the CDR3: TGTGCCAGCAGCCAGGTCTACGAGCAGTACTTC. It is translated as CASSQVYEQYF.

This clone was observed a single time. The CDR3 loop is CASSPTGSANIQYF. CDR3 DNA sequence: TGTGCCAGCAGCCCCACAGGGTCCGCAAACATTCAGTACTTC. The V gene is TRBV7-3, the J gene TRBJ2-4; D might be TRBD1 (6 bases). CDR3 length: 14 amino acids. Germline V lookup: CDR1 SGHTA, CDR2 FQGTGA. Trimming stripped 5 bases from V and 6 bases from J, with 14 bases between.

CDR3 nucleotide sequence: TGTGCCAGCATCGCTAGCGGGGGCTATGAGCAGTTCTTC. Translating gives CASIASGGYEQFF. The rearrangement links TRBV6-5 to TRBJ2-1, with 10 bases matching TRBD2. Germline loops: CDR1 MNHEY, CDR2 SVGAGI. The ends lost 7 bases at V and 8 bases at J; junction bases unmatched: 5. The CDR3 runs to 13 residues.

This clone qualifies as medium-sized. This chain connects TRBV2 to TRBJ1-5; D remains ambiguous. This CDR3 is 13 amino acids long. The germline gives CDR1 SNHLY, CDR2 FYNNEI. V was shortened by 4 bases and J by 3 bases, with 7 bases between the two germline ends. In nucleotides, the CDR3 is TGTGCCAGCAGTGGGCAGAACAATCAGCCCCAGCATTTT. This encodes CASSGQNNQPQHF. The whole variable domain, remainder taken from reference TRBV2 and TRBJ1-5, is EPEVTQTPSHQVTQMGQEVILRCVPISNHLYFYWYRQILGQKVEFLVSFYNNEISEKSEIFDDQFSVERPDGSNFTLKIRSTKLEDSAMYFCASSGQNNQPQHFGDGTRLSIL.

With respect to this clone: Other DNA sequences from this sample encode an identical CDR3 as well. The chain carries TRBV2 and TRBJ2-7, with D perhaps TRBD1 (6 bases). CDR1 is SNHLY and CDR2 is FYNNEI in the germline V gene. CDR3 length: 16 amino acids. With 1 base removed from V and 3 bases from J, the gap between germline ends came to 16 bases. CDR3 nucleotides: TGTGCCAGCAGTGAAGAGGTCAGGGGTGTAGGCTACGAGCAGTACTTC. It specifies CASSEEVRGVGYEQYF.

CDR3 in DNA: TGTGCCAGCAGCCCTCGGGACAGGGGAAAGGAGGACTACGAGCAGTACTTC. It specifies CASSPRDRGKEDYEQYF. This chain uses TRBV7-9 with TRBJ2-7, with 10 bases fitting TRBD1. Germline CDR1 reads SEHNR; CDR2 reads FQNEAQ (reference sequence). The CDR3 spans 17 residues. Unmatched junction bases numbered 13, after V lost 5 bases and J lost 3 bases.

V is TRBV4-1 and J is TRBJ2-3; 8 bases are a match to TRBD2. Germline values: CDR1 MGHRA, CDR2 YSYEKL. The CDR3 extends over 14 amino acids. V gave up 3 bases and J gave up 8 bases; unmatched junction bases: 7. CDR3 in amino acids: CASSQGLVWGTQYF. DNA of the CDR3: TGCGCCAGCAGCCAGGGACTAGTCTGGGGTACGCAGTATTTT.

This clone was observed once. CDR3 nucleotides: TGTGCCAGCAGCCGCGACAGGGGTCGCACCGGGGAGCTGTTTTTT. Its translation is CASSRDRGRTGELFF. The chain has TRBV5-6 and TRBJ2-2; 8 nucleotides align to TRBD1. Germline CDR1 SGHDT, CDR2 YYEEEE. Trimming removed 4 bases from V and 4 bases from J; junction bases left unmatched: 6. This CDR3 is 15 amino acids long.

The rearrangement uses TRBV2 and TRBJ2-2, with TRBD2 identical over 10 bases. Unmatched junction bases numbered 6, after V lost 4 bases and J lost 7 bases. Germline CDR1 SNHLY, CDR2 FYNNEI. The CDR3 spans 15 residues. The CDR3 sequence: CASSAEASGGGELFF. As DNA, the CDR3 is TGTGCCAGCAGTGCTGAGGCTAGCGGGGGCGGGGAGCTGTTTTTT.

The chain couples TRBV29-1 to TRBJ1-2; the D gene is possibly TRBD1 (5 bases). The CDR3 runs 15 residues. Per the germline V gene, CDR1 is SQVTM and CDR2 is ANQGSEA. Trimming left V 2 bases short and J 2 bases short, with 15 bases between. CDR3: CSVEHRSRANYGYTF. CDR3 coding DNA: TGCAGCGTTGAACACAGGTCTAGGGCGAACTATGGCTACACCTTC.

The genes are TRBV11-3 and TRBJ2-5; 9 bases line up with TRBD1. The end of the DNA fits TRBJ2-7 better, so the J call may be wrong. The CDR3 loop spans 14 amino acids. The germline V gene has CDR1 SGHNT and CDR2 YENEEA. CDR3 sequence: CASSSRDRAYEQYF. The CDR3 DNA is TGTGCCAGCAGCTCCCGGGACAGGGCCTACGAGCAGTACTTC.

This clone occurred a few times. The CDR3 coding sequence is TGTGCCAGCAGTATCGGACTAGCCTACGAGCAGTACTTC. Its protein product is CASSIGLAYEQYF. The chain carries TRBV6-5 and TRBJ2-7; 7 bases are a match to TRBD2. The J segment lost 2 bases and the V segment lost 5 bases, leaving 3 bases of the junction unmatched. Germline CDR1 and CDR2: MNHEY and SVGAGI. The CDR3 totals 13 residues.

This chain joins TRBV19 and TRBJ2-7; D gene uncertain. The V end lost 4 bases, the J end lost 2 bases, and 9 bases lay between the germline ends. Germline V gene data show CDR1 as LNHDA and CDR2 as SQIVND (reference sequence). The CDR3 spans 13 residues. As DNA, the CDR3 is TGTGCCAGTAGTAGCAGTTCTCCCTACGAGCAGTACTTC. It translates to CASSSSSPYEQYF.

This clone was seen only a few times. This chain connects TRBV6-4 to TRBJ1-5; TRBD1 aligns across 7 bases. Trimming at V came to 3 bases and at J to 3 bases, leaving 5 bases not matched to a gene. This CDR3 has 15 residues. Germline V CDR1 and CDR2: MRHNA, SNTAGT. In DNA form, the CDR3 reads TGTGCCAGCAGTGAAATAGGGGGCACCAATCAGCCCCAGCATTTT. It encodes CASSEIGGTNQPQHF.

The rearrangement joins TRBV4-2 to TRBJ2-1, with TRBD2 matching over 9 bases. The CDR3 consists of 16 residues. Germline V gives CDR1 LGHNA, CDR2 YNFKEQ. V shed 0 bases and J 6 bases; nucleotides not matched to a gene: 6. The CDR3 DNA reads TGTGCCAGCAGCCAAGAGGGGGCGCGGGGGGGCAATGAGCAGTTCTTC. It is translated as CASSQEGARGGNEQFF.

This chain links TRBV5-1 with TRBJ2-3; D may be TRBD2 (5 bases). V was clipped by 7 bases and J by 1 base, with 10 bases between them. This CDR3 is built from 13 residues. Germline CDR1 reads SGHRS; CDR2 reads YFSETQ. CDR3 DNA sequence: TGCGCCAGCGGGAAGGGAGGCACAGATACGCAGTATTTT. Translation gives CASGKGGTDTQYF.